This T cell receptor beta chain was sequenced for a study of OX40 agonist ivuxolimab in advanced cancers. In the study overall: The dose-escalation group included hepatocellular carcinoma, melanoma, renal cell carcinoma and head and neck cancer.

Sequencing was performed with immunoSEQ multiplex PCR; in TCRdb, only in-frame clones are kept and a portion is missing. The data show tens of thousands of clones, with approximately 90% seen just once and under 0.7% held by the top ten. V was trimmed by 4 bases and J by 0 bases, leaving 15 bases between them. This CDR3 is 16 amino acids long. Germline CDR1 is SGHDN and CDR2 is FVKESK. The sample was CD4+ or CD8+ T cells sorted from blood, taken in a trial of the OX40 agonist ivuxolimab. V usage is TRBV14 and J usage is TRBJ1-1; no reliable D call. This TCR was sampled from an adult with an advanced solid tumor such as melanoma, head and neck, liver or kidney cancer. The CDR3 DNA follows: TGTGCCAGCAGCCTCACAACCAGCGGTGTGAACACTGAAGCTTTCTTT. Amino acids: CASSLTTSGVNTEAFF.